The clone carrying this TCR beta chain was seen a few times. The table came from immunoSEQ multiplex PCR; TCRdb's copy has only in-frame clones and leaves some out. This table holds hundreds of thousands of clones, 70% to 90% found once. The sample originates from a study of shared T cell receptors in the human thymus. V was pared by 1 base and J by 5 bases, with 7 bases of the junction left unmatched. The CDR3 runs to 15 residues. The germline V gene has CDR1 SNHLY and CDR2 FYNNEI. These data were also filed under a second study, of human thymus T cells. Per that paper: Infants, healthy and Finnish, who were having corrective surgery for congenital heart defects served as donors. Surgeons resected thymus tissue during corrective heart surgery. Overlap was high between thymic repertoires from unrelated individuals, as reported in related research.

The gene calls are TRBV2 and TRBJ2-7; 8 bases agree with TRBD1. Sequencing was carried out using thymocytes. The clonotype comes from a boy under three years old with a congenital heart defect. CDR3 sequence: CASSEVGQGVHEQYF. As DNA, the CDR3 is TGTGCCAGCAGTGAAGTCGGACAGGGAGTACACGAGCAGTACTTC.